This record looks at one T cell receptor (beta chain) sequence and its context. One junction end does not reproduce the germline sequence, and a read error may be involved. Per the germline V gene, CDR1 is MGHRA and CDR2 is YSYEKL. This CDR3 comprises 15 residues. TCRdb reanalysed the 5' RACE reads using MiXCR and keeps one entry per CDR3 protein. This table holds about 32,000 distinct CDR3 sequences, roughly 24% found once. The rearrangement uses TRBV4-1 and TRBJ1-3, with D possibly being TRBD1 (5 bases). The clonotype was recovered from a female donor with breast cancer. Source material: memory CD4+ T cells sorted from blood. The subset is: memory CD4+ T cells, CD4+CD45RO+CD25-. The DNA for the CDR3 is TGCGCCAGCAGCCAAGGACAGTACTCTGGAGACACCATATATTTT. This translates into CASSQGQYSGDTIYF.